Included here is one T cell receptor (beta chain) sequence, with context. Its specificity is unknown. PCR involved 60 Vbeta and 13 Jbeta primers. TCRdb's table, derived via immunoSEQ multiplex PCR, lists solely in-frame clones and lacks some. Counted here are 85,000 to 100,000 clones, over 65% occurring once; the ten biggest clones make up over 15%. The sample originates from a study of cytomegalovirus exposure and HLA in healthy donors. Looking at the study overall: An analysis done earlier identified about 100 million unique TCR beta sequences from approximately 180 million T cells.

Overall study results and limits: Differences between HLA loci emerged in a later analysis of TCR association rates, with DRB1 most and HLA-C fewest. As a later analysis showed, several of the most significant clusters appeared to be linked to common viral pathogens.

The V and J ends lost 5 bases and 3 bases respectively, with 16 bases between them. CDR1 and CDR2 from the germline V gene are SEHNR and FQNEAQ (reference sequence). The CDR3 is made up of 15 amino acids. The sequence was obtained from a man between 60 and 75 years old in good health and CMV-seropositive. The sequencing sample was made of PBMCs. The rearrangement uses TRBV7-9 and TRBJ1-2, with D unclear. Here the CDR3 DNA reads TGTGCCAGCAGCGCGGACGGGAGCTATGACTATGGCTACACCTTC. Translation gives CASSADGSYDYGYTF. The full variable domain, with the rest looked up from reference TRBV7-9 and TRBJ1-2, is DTGVSQNPRHKITKRGQNVTFRCDPISEHNRLYWYRQTLGQGPEFLTYFQNEAQLEKSRLLSDRFSAERPKGSFSTLEIQRTEQGDSAMYLCASSADGSYDYGYTFGSGTRLTVV.